The entry below gives a single T cell receptor beta chain sequence along with its context. Its antigen is currently unknown. Data came from immunoSEQ multiplex PCR; TCRdb stores just in-frame clones and leaves some out. The sample records approximately 180,000 clones, over 80% being singletons. These data belong to a study of T cell responses to AZD1222 COVID-19 vaccine. Study observations and caveats: Unmutated variant regions are reportedly targeted by nearly half of spike-specific TCRs.

Germline lookup yields CDR1 LNHDA and CDR2 SQIVND (reference sequence). Germline trimming cut 3 bases from V and 3 bases from J; bases unmatched to any gene: 2. CDR3 size: 14 residues. Sequenced here: peripheral blood, sampled 28 days after the second dose of the MenACWY control vaccine. V and J are TRBV19 and TRBJ1-1; 9 bases map to TRBD1. The receptor comes from an adult who received the MenACWY meningococcal vaccine as a control. CDR3 loop: CASSMRQGDTEAFF. In nucleotides, the CDR3 is TGTGCCAGTAGTATGAGACAGGGGGACACTGAAGCTTTCTTT.